The 29 T cell receptor beta chains given below trace back to one sample, sequenced in a study of neurological immune-mediated disorders. TCRdb fed the 5' RACE reads into MiXCR, producing one record per CDR3 protein. The repertoire holds around 94,000 distinct CDR3 sequences, with around 3.4% as singletons. The sample was PBMCs. All receptors derive from a young woman with multiple sclerosis.

The sample holds many counts of this clonotype. The chain couples TRBV4-1 to TRBJ2-3, with TRBD2 matching over 8 bases. This CDR3 is built from 21 residues. Trimming at V came to 4 bases and at J to 2 bases, leaving 23 bases not matched to a gene. In germline, CDR1 is MGHRA, CDR2 YSYEKL. For the CDR3, the DNA is TGCGCCAGCAGCCTCTCGAGAGGTGGGACTAGGAAGGGGGGACCCACAGATACGCAGTATTTT. It yields the protein CASSLSRGGTRKGGPTDTQYF.

This clonotype was seen at least ten times. The CDR3 DNA is TGCGCCAGCAGCCCTTCGACAGGGATGGATCAGCCCCAGCATTTT. This codes for CASSPSTGMDQPQHF. V usage is TRBV5-1 and J usage is TRBJ1-5; TRBD1 aligns across 7 bases. CDR3 length: 15 amino acids. In germline, CDR1 is SGHRS, CDR2 YFSETQ. After removal of 4 bases from V and 5 bases from J, the junction contained 9 bases not matched to a gene. Drawing the rest from reference TRBV5-1 and TRBJ1-5, the complete variable domain is KAGVTQTPRYLIKTRGQQVTLSCSPISGHRSVSWYQQTPGQGLQFLFEYFSETQRNKGNFPGRFSGRQFSNSRSEMNVSTLELGDSALYLCASSPSTGMDQPQHFGDGTRLSIL.

There are many counts of this clonotype. V gene TRBV5-1 combines with J gene TRBJ2-5; D uncertain. Trimming cost V 2 bases and J 0 bases, with 8 bases left between them. This CDR3 region has 14 residues. Germline CDR1 SGHRS, CDR2 YFSETQ. This CDR3 reads CASSLSHNQETQYF. CDR3 nucleotides: TGCGCCAGCAGCTTAAGTCACAACCAAGAGACCCAGTACTTC.

This clonotype was counted at least ten times. This could be a read error, since a much larger clone is one nucleotide away. The CDR3 protein is CASSQDLSVGIDYGYTF. The CDR3 DNA follows: TGTGCCAGCAGCCAAGATCTATCGGTGGGAATCGACTATGGCTACACCTTC. The chain uses TRBV3-1 and TRBJ1-2, with D unclear. The CDR3 sequence is 17 residues long. Trimming removed 0 bases from V and 3 bases from J, with 17 bases in between. The germline V gene encodes CDR1 LGHDT and CDR2 YNNKEL (reference sequence).

This clonotype was counted ten times or more. The chain couples TRBV10-3 to TRBJ2-1; 10 bases agree with TRBD2. The CDR3 spans 17 residues. From germline, CDR1 is ENHRY and CDR2 SYGVKD. After removal of 4 bases from V and 1 base from J, the junction contained 7 bases not matched to a gene. The CDR3 loop reads CAISGTSGGGSYNEQFF. DNA for the CDR3: TGTGCCATCAGTGGGACTAGCGGAGGTGGGTCCTACAATGAGCAGTTCTTC.

The V and J genes are TRBV10-3 and TRBJ1-4; D remains ambiguous. Deletions cut 0 bases from V and 9 bases from J, with 14 bases between. In germline, CDR1 is ENHRY, CDR2 SYGVKD. The CDR3 totals 15 residues. The DNA for the CDR3 is TGTGCCATCAGTGAGTCTGAAAGGGAGAGGAAAAAACTGTTTTTT. As protein: CAISESERERKKLFF.

This clonotype was detected many times. This chain uses TRBV29-1 with TRBJ2-5, with 10 bases fitting TRBD2. V dropped 4 bases and J dropped 1; count of bases not matched to a gene: 6. Germline V gene lookup returns CDR1 SQVTM and CDR2 ANQGSEA. The CDR3 consists of 15 residues. The CDR3 nucleotides read TGCAGCGTTGCCTTGTGGACTAGCGGCCAAGAGACCCAGTACTTC. It yields the protein CSVALWTSGQETQYF.

This clonotype was seen ten or more times. The chain employs TRBV5-1 and TRBJ2-7; D unresolved. V lost 4 bases and J lost 3, with 11 bases in between. The CDR3 has 13 residues. Germline CDR1 SGHRS, CDR2 YFSETQ. The CDR3 reads CASSLRENYEQYF. The DNA of the CDR3 is TGCGCCAGCAGCCTCAGAGAAAACTACGAGCAGTACTTC. Together with reference TRBV5-1 and TRBJ2-7, the CDR3 gives the full variable domain: KAGVTQTPRYLIKTRGQQVTLSCSPISGHRSVSWYQQTPGQGLQFLFEYFSETQRNKGNFPGRFSGRQFSNSRSEMNVSTLELGDSALYLCASSLRENYEQYFGPGTRLTVT.

This chain connects TRBV12-3 or TRBV12-4 to TRBJ2-2, with a tentative D call TRBD1 (6 bases). This CDR3 is built from 15 residues. Trimming cost V 3 bases and J 5 bases, with 13 bases left between them. CDR3 sequence: CASSFNRAETGELFF. CDR3 DNA sequence: TGTGCCAGCAGTTTTAACAGGGCGGAGACCGGGGAGCTGTTTTTT.

This clonotype was seen many times. CDR3 amino acids: CASSVVDRENNEQFF. For the CDR3, the DNA is TGTGCCAGCAGCGTAGTGGACAGGGAAAACAATGAGCAGTTCTTC. This chain connects TRBV9 to TRBJ2-1; 8 nucleotides align to TRBD1. With 0 bases clipped from V and 5 bases from J, the junction kept 4 bases outside the gene matches. Germline lookup yields CDR1 SGDLS and CDR2 YYNGEE. This CDR3 contains 15 residues.

This clonotype has ten or more counts. The CDR3 loop reads CASSLSHTDTQYF. In DNA, the CDR3 is TGTGCCAGTAGCCTCAGCCACACAGATACGCAGTATTTT. The chain couples TRBV19 to TRBJ2-3, with D hard to call. The CDR3 length is 13 residues. Trimming removed 6 bases from V and 2 bases from J, with 9 bases in between. Germline CDR1 is LNHDA and CDR2 is SQIVND (reference sequence).

This clonotype was detected many times. V and J are TRBV27 and TRBJ1-4, with 10 bases fitting TRBD1. V lost 0 bases and J lost 8; bases outside the gene matches: 3. CDR1 and CDR2 (germline): MNHEY, SMNVEV (reference sequence). This CDR3 spans 15 amino acids. CDR3 sequence: CASSLSGQGREKLFF. The CDR3 coding sequence is TGTGCCAGCAGTTTATCGGGACAGGGGCGGGAAAAACTGTTTTTT.

Details on this clonotype: A much larger clonotype is one base distant, so this may be a read error. The chain is built from TRBV4-2 and TRBJ1-2; D not resolved. Germline CDR1 is LGHNA and CDR2 is YNFKEQ. This CDR3 is 15 amino acids long. Trimming shortened V by 3 bases and J by 2 bases, and 13 bases separated the two germline ends. As DNA, the CDR3 is TGTGCCAGCAGCCACTGGTTAGGGTTAAACTATGGCTACACCTTC. It codes for CASSHWLGLNYGYTF.

This clonotype was detected ten times or more. V usage is TRBV5-1 and J usage is TRBJ2-1, with TRBD2 matching over 8 bases. Germline trimming cut 7 bases from V and 5 bases from J; bases unmatched to any gene: 8. The CDR3 consists of 14 residues. Germline V CDR1 and CDR2: SGHRS, YFSETQ. CDR3 region: CASLAGTGHNEQFF. The CDR3 DNA is TGCGCCAGCTTAGCGGGAACCGGCCACAATGAGCAGTTCTTC.

This clonotype was seen many times. The chain is built from TRBV29-1 and TRBJ2-1, with 12 bases lining up with TRBD2. The junction had 5 bases not matched to a gene; V was cut back by 1 base and J by 4 bases. Germline CDR1 is SQVTM and CDR2 is ANQGSEA. The CDR3 consists of 16 residues. CDR3 region: CSVEVPSGRGYNEQFF. For the CDR3, the DNA is TGCAGCGTTGAAGTACCTAGCGGGAGGGGGTACAATGAGCAGTTCTTC.

This clonotype came up many times. The chain links TRBV15 to TRBJ1-1, with D possibly being TRBD1 (6 bases). This CDR3 has 15 residues. Germline V lookup: CDR1 LNHNV, CDR2 YYDKDF (reference sequence). The V and J ends lost 3 bases and 0 bases respectively, with 11 bases between them. The CDR3 sequence: CATSRDGTLNTEAFF. The DNA for the CDR3 is TGTGCCACCAGCAGGGACGGGACACTGAACACTGAAGCTTTCTTT. Supplemented by reference TRBV15 and TRBJ1-1, the full variable domain reads DAMVIQNPRYQVTQFGKPVTLSCSQTLNHNVMYWYQQKSSQAPKLLFHYYDKDFNNEADTPDNFQSRRPNTSFCFLDIRSPGLGDTAMYLCATSRDGTLNTEAFFGQGTRLTVV.

This clonotype was picked up many times. The genes are TRBV5-1 and TRBJ2-3; 14 nucleotides align to TRBD2. This CDR3 contains 16 residues. CDR1 and CDR2 from the germline V gene are SGHRS and YFSETQ. Germline trimming cut 4 bases from V and 4 bases from J; bases unmatched to any gene: 5. The CDR3 is CASSIGLAGGPDTQYF. The CDR3 DNA reads as TGCGCCAGCAGCATCGGACTAGCGGGGGGCCCAGATACGCAGTATTTT.

In its sample, this clonotype was seen many times. The chain links TRBV6-6 to TRBJ2-1; 11 bases agree with TRBD2. The CDR3 is 14 residues long. Unmatched junction bases numbered 5, after V lost 4 bases and J lost 9 bases. Germline lookup yields CDR1 MNHNY and CDR2 SVGAGI (reference sequence). In DNA, the CDR3 is TGTGCCAGCAGTTTAGCGGGGGGGCTGGGTGAGCAGTTCTTC. It translates to CASSLAGGLGEQFF.

This clonotype appeared many times. J is TRBJ2-5 and V is TRBV5-1, with a tentative D call TRBD2 (6 bases). Trimming took off 4 bases at V and 5 bases at J, with 12 bases between the two ends. This CDR3 has 13 residues. CDR1 is SGHRS and CDR2 is YFSETQ in the germline V gene. The CDR3 spells CASSRLALETQYF. In DNA form, the CDR3 reads TGCGCCAGCAGCCGGCTAGCGCTGGAGACCCAGTACTTC. Looking up the rest from reference TRBV5-1 and TRBJ2-5 gives the full variable domain: KAGVTQTPRYLIKTRGQQVTLSCSPISGHRSVSWYQQTPGQGLQFLFEYFSETQRNKGNFPGRFSGRQFSNSRSEMNVSTLELGDSALYLCASSRLALETQYFGPGTRLLVL.

This clonotype was picked up many times. This chain joins TRBV4-3 and TRBJ2-7; 8 positions match TRBD2. The germline V gene has CDR1 LGHNA and CDR2 YSLEER. The junction had 8 bases not matched to a gene; V was cut back by 0 bases and J by 4 bases. CDR3 length equals 16 residues. The DNA for the CDR3 is TGCGCCAGCAGCCAAGAGATGATAGCGGGATCTTACGAGCAGTACTTC. Its protein is CASSQEMIAGSYEQYF.

There are many counts of this clonotype. The chain employs TRBV20-1 and TRBJ2-3, with D uncertain. CDR1 and CDR2 from the germline V gene are DFQATT and SNEGSKA (reference sequence). The CDR3 has 14 amino acids. Trimming took 4 bases from V and 0 from J, leaving 11 bases between them. This chain's CDR3 is CSAIVGSSTDTQYF. CDR3 DNA: TGCAGTGCTATTGTCGGGTCTAGCACAGATACGCAGTATTTT.

This clonotype was picked up many times. The J gene is TRBJ1-2, the V gene TRBV7-2; 8 nucleotides agree with TRBD1. Germline CDR1 is SGHTA and CDR2 is FQGNSA. CDR3 length: 14 residues. With 5 bases clipped from V and 2 bases from J, the junction kept 4 bases outside the gene matches. DNA for the CDR3: TGTGCCAGCAGCAGGGACAGGCTAAACTATGGCTACACCTTC. As protein: CASSRDRLNYGYTF.

In its sample, this clonotype was seen many times. The chain joins TRBV9 to TRBJ2-7; D possibly corresponds to TRBD2 (5 bases). The ends were cut back, 4 bases at V and 2 bases at J, with 13 bases in the middle. Germline CDR1 SGDLS, CDR2 YYNGEE. CDR3 length equals 14 residues. The CDR3 coding sequence is TGTGCCAGCAGCCCAAGCGGTATTCCCTACGAGCAGTACTTC. It codes for CASSPSGIPYEQYF.

Ten or more counts support this clonotype. The chain recombines TRBV20-1 with TRBJ2-3; no clear D gene. CDR1 and CDR2 (germline): DFQATT, SNEGSKA (reference sequence). With 1 base removed from V and 0 bases from J, the gap between germline ends came to 8 bases. CDR3 length: 14 amino acids. The CDR3 DNA follows: TGCAGTGCTAGAGGTTGGGGAAGCACAGATACGCAGTATTTT. Its protein is CSARGWGSTDTQYF.

This clonotype has at least ten counts. V gene TRBV7-2 combines with J gene TRBJ2-5; possible D gene TRBD1, 7 bases. The V end was cut by 1 base, the J end by 7 bases, with 16 bases between. Germline V CDR1 and CDR2: SGHTA, FQGNSA. The CDR3 is 15 residues long. The CDR3 DNA reads TGTGCCAGCAGCTTAGTCTCGGGGCAGGGGGGGACCCAGTACTTC. Translation: CASSLVSGQGGTQYF.

This clonotype was seen ten or more times. The chain recombines TRBV12-3 or TRBV12-4 with TRBJ2-5; 10 bases fit TRBD2. Trimming cost V 7 bases and J 5 bases; bases outside gene matches: 13. The CDR3 extends over 16 amino acids. In nucleotides, the CDR3 is TGTGCCAGCACCTCTGTAGCGGGAGGCGTCCTTGAGACCCAGTACTTC. This gives the protein CASTSVAGGVLETQYF.

This clonotype was counted a few times. The chain couples TRBV4-1 to TRBJ2-7, with TRBD1 matching 11 bases. The length of the CDR3 is 13 residues. CDR1 is MGHRA, CDR2 YSYEKL, per germline. The junction had 3 bases not matched to a gene; V was cut back by 6 bases and J by 5 bases. CDR3 region: CASRRTGGDEQYF. For the CDR3, the DNA is TGCGCCAGCAGACGGACAGGGGGCGACGAGCAGTACTTC.

V is TRBV15 and J is TRBJ2-5, with D tentatively TRBD2 (6 bases). Trimming took off 1 base at V and 0 bases at J, with 21 bases between the two ends. The CDR3 length is 19 residues. Germline V lookup: CDR1 LNHNV, CDR2 YYDKDF (reference sequence). The DNA for the CDR3 is TGTGCCACCAGCAGAGCCTCCGGAGGGTGGAGGAGGTACCAAGAGACCCAGTACTTC. It is translated as CATSRASGGWRRYQETQYF.

This clonotype was found many times. This chain joins TRBV7-9 and TRBJ1-2, with 7 bases aligning to TRBD1. CDR3 length: 15 amino acids. With V trimmed by 5 bases and J by 3 bases, 9 bases remained unmatched. The germline V gene has CDR1 SEHNR and CDR2 FQNEAQ (reference sequence). CDR3 in amino acids: CASSPGQGGDYGYTF. The CDR3 nucleotides read TGTGCCAGCAGCCCTGGGCAGGGGGGAGACTATGGCTACACCTTC. Together with reference TRBV7-9 and TRBJ1-2, the CDR3 gives the full variable domain: DTGVSQNPRHKITKRGQNVTFRCDPISEHNRLYWYRQTLGQGPEFLTYFQNEAQLEKSRLLSDRFSAERPKGSFSTLEIQRTEQGDSAMYLCASSPGQGGDYGYTFGSGTRLTVV.